These 27 T cell receptor beta chains share one sample of origin, sequenced in a study of regulatory T cells in long-lasting Graves disease. Stated time point: persistent/refractory GD, antithyroid drugs over 5 years with positive TRAb. Construction of the TCR library relied on RNA isolated from PBMCs. For TCR beta, libraries came from iRepertoire HTBI primers and Arm-PCR of CDR3 regions. TCRdb used MiXCR to reprocess the multiplex PCR reads, holding one entry per CDR3 protein. In the table there are some 440,000 distinct CDR3 sequences, about a fifth of which are singletons. The sample was peripheral blood mononuclear cells (PBMCs), taken when the disease was refractory, from a patient treated with antithyroid drugs. The origin of the receptors is a female donor with Graves disease.

The chain has TRBV2 and TRBJ1-1, with D tentatively TRBD1 (5 bases). The CDR3 is made up of 13 amino acids. Per the germline V gene, CDR1 is SNHLY and CDR2 is FYNNEI. V dropped 2 bases and J dropped 4 bases, with 8 bases sitting between them. CDR3 DNA: TGTGCCAGCAGTGAATGGGGCAGCACTGAAGCTTTCTTT. The encoded protein is CASSEWGSTEAFF.

This chain uses TRBV20-1 with TRBJ2-3; 7 bases are a match to TRBD2. J gave up 2 bases and V 6 bases, and 5 bases lay outside the gene matches. CDR3 length: 13 amino acids. Germline V gene sequence: CDR1 DFQATT, CDR2 SNEGSKA (reference sequence). The CDR3 sequence: CSAGLVDTDTQYF. CDR3 DNA: TGCAGTGCCGGACTAGTCGACACAGATACGCAGTATTTT.

This clonotype was seen ten or more times. The chain links TRBV29-1 to TRBJ2-7, with 10 bases fitting TRBD1. Trimming at V came to 0 bases and at J to 9 bases, leaving 11 bases not matched to a gene. The CDR3 has 15 amino acids. Germline V CDR1 and CDR2: SQVTM, ANQGSEA. The CDR3 coding sequence is TGCAGCGTTGAAGATCAGAATACCGGGACAGGGGTGCAGTACTTC. Translating gives CSVEDQNTGTGVQYF.

This clonotype was seen at least ten times. The V and J genes are TRBV28 and TRBJ2-7; D is possibly TRBD1 (6 bases). This CDR3 is 19 amino acids long. Per the germline V gene, CDR1 is MDHEN and CDR2 is SYDVKM. Deletions cut 6 bases from V and 1 base from J, with 28 bases between. The CDR3 region has the DNA TGTGCCAGCAGACACAGGGTGTTTGGTCGGACACCGACGTCCTACGAGCAGTACTTC. Encoded protein: CASRHRVFGRTPTSYEQYF.

This sequence joins TRBV4-1 and TRBJ1-4, with a possible D match to TRBD1 (5 bases). V was shortened by 4 bases and J by 4 bases, with 7 bases between the two germline ends. Per germline, CDR1 MGHRA and CDR2 YSYEKL. CDR3 length: 13 residues. CDR3 residues: CASSRDFNEKLFF. CDR3 nucleotide sequence: TGCGCCAGCAGCCGGGACTTTAATGAAAAACTGTTTTTT.

There are a few counts of this clonotype. The rearrangement links TRBV20-1 to TRBJ2-1; 9 bases align to TRBD2. Per germline, CDR1 DFQATT and CDR2 SNEGSKA (reference sequence). V lost 1 base and J lost 6; bases outside the gene matches: 4. The CDR3 sequence is 14 residues long. In DNA form, the CDR3 reads TGCAGTGCTAGAGTAGCGGGAGTTCCCAATGAGCAGTTCTTC. Its protein is CSARVAGVPNEQFF.

The chain links TRBV4-3 to TRBJ2-2; the D gene is possibly TRBD2 (5 bases). The germline V and J ends were trimmed by 1 base and 7 bases, with 13 bases remaining between them. This CDR3 is 15 amino acids long. Germline CDR1 LGHNA, CDR2 YSLEER. This CDR3 reads CASSQALDFGGELFF. The CDR3 coding sequence is TGCGCCAGCAGCCAAGCCCTGGACTTCGGCGGGGAGCTGTTTTTT.

This clonotype was seen ten or more times. The rearrangement links TRBV15 to TRBJ2-5, with D tentatively TRBD2 (5 bases). The CDR3 runs 14 residues. Germline CDR1 LNHNV, CDR2 YYDKDF (reference sequence). Trimming took 3 bases from V and 2 from J, leaving 10 bases between them. Here the CDR3 reads CATSSMGSQETQYF. CDR3 in DNA: TGTGCCACCAGCAGTATGGGGAGTCAAGAGACCCAGTACTTC.

This clonotype was counted many times. The rearrangement uses TRBV5-1 and TRBJ1-5; 8 bases fit TRBD1. From germline, CDR1 is SGHRS and CDR2 YFSETQ. V lost 7 bases, J lost 6 bases, and 15 bases stayed unmatched. The CDR3 loop spans 16 amino acids. The chain's CDR3 is CASLTRGQGATQPQHF. CDR3 coding DNA: TGCGCCAGCTTAACTAGGGGGCAGGGGGCGACTCAGCCCCAGCATTTT.

This clonotype was seen ten or more times. The J gene is TRBJ1-2, the V gene TRBV7-9; no definite D call. Between the trimmed V and J ends, which lost 5 bases and 0 bases, there was a span of 13 bases. Germline CDR1 reads SEHNR; CDR2 reads FQNEAQ (reference sequence). This CDR3 is built from 15 residues. As DNA, the CDR3 is TGTGCCAGCAGCCCACCCCTGACAACTAACTATGGCTACACCTTC. As protein: CASSPPLTTNYGYTF.

This clonotype was recorded once. A much larger clone lies one base from this, so it may be a read error. The rearrangement links TRBV2 to TRBJ2-2; tentative D call: TRBD1 (5 bases). V lost 10 bases, J lost 2 bases, and 11 bases lay in between. The CDR3 is 13 residues long. Germline-derived CDR1 and CDR2 are SNHLY and FYNNEI. The CDR3 reads CATKDNNTGELFF. The CDR3 nucleotides read TGTGCCACAAAGGACAACAACACCGGGGAGCTGTTTTTT.

The chain joins TRBV5-1 to TRBJ2-2, with 8 bases fitting TRBD1. The CDR3 has 14 amino acids. Trimming took 9 bases from V and 4 from J; bases not matched to a gene: 8. Germline CDR1 SGHRS, CDR2 YFSETQ. The CDR3 protein is CATRQGAGTGELFF. As DNA, the CDR3 is TGCGCCACCCGTCAGGGGGCAGGCACCGGGGAGCTGTTTTTT. The entire variable domain, with the rest obtained from reference TRBV5-1 and TRBJ2-2, is as follows: KAGVTQTPRYLIKTRGQQVTLSCSPISGHRSVSWYQQTPGQGLQFLFEYFSETQRNKGNFPGRFSGRQFSNSRSEMNVSTLELGDSALYLCATRQGAGTGELFFGEGSRLTVL.

This clonotype was found many times. The V gene is TRBV3-1, the J gene TRBJ2-7; D is perhaps TRBD2 (7 bases). Trimming removed 0 bases at V and 5 bases at J, with 14 bases between. The germline gives CDR1 LGHDT, CDR2 YNNKEL (reference sequence). CDR3 length: 15 residues. As DNA, the CDR3 is TGTGCCAGCAGCCAAGATTGGAGGGGGAGGGACGAGCAGTACTTC. This codes for CASSQDWRGRDEQYF.

This clonotype was seen repeatedly, ten times or more. The chain uses TRBV3-1 and TRBJ1-1; a weak D match, TRBD1 (5 bases). The CDR3 consists of 15 residues. V lost 1 base and J lost 7, with 16 bases in between. The germline gives CDR1 LGHDT, CDR2 YNNKEL (reference sequence). The CDR3 region is CASSQGEGVDVEAFF. The DNA of the CDR3 is TGTGCCAGCAGCCAAGGCGAAGGGGTTGATGTTGAAGCTTTCTTT.

This clonotype was picked up a small number of times. CDR3 in amino acids: CASSPTSGRGRETQYF. In nucleotides, the CDR3 is TGTGCCAGCAGCCCGACTAGCGGGAGGGGGAGAGAGACCCAGTACTTC. This chain uses TRBV7-2 with TRBJ2-5; 14 bases fit TRBD2. The CDR3 is 16 amino acids. Germline V lookup: CDR1 SGHTA, CDR2 FQGNSA. V trimming: 5 bases; J trimming: 4 bases; junction bases outside the gene matches: 6.

This clonotype was seen a few times. The gene calls are TRBV20-1 and TRBJ1-6; no firm D call. The CDR3 runs to 15 residues. Trimming left V 3 bases short and J 0 bases short, with 9 bases between. Germline V gene sequence: CDR1 DFQATT, CDR2 SNEGSKA (reference sequence). CDR3 sequence: CSARDGLSYNSPLHF. The CDR3 DNA sequence: TGCAGTGCTAGGGACGGACTCTCCTATAATTCACCCCTCCACTTT.

In this sample, this clonotype turned up many times. The V and J genes are TRBV30 and TRBJ1-1, with D maybe TRBD1 (5 bases). In germline, CDR1 is GTSNPN, CDR2 SVGIG (reference sequence). CDR3 length equals 12 residues. V was cut by 4 bases and J by 1 base, with 7 bases left in between. The CDR3 loop reads CAWTTGNTEAFF. The CDR3 coding sequence is TGTGCCTGGACCACAGGGAACACTGAAGCTTTCTTT.

V is TRBV10-2 and J is TRBJ1-1; D is undetermined. V dropped 3 bases and J dropped 0 bases, with 8 bases sitting between them. The germline gives CDR1 WSHSY, CDR2 SAAADI. CDR3 size: 14 residues. The CDR3 sequence: CASSDSGMNTEAFF. CDR3 DNA: TGCGCCAGCAGTGATTCGGGAATGAACACTGAAGCTTTCTTT.

This clonotype was seen ten or more times. The CDR3 bases are TGTGCCAGCAGCTTAGCAGGGGAGGACTATGGCTACACCTTC. Amino acid sequence: CASSLAGEDYGYTF. The chain carries TRBV7-9 and TRBJ1-2; D may be TRBD1 (5 bases). The V end was cut by 0 bases, the J end by 3 bases, with 8 bases between. In germline, CDR1 is SEHNR, CDR2 FQNEAQ (reference sequence). The CDR3 is 14 amino acids.

This clonotype was seen repeatedly, ten times or more. The chain recombines TRBV6-1 with TRBJ1-1; no clear D gene. The germline CDR1 and CDR2 sequences are MNHNS and SASEGT. The CDR3 is 11 residues long. V dropped 8 bases and J dropped 4 bases, with 8 bases sitting between them. The CDR3, as DNA: TGTGCCAGCGGAGGATCCACTGAAGCTTTCTTT. As protein: CASGGSTEAFF.

This clonotype was picked up many times. The chain couples TRBV2 to TRBJ1-1; unclear D gene. The ends were cut back, 5 bases at V and 5 bases at J, with 15 bases in the middle. Germline V gene lookup returns CDR1 SNHLY and CDR2 FYNNEI. The CDR3 contains 14 residues. Here the CDR3 DNA reads TGTGCCAGCAGTTTGGTGGGGTCAGGAACTGAAGCTTTCTTT. Its translation is CASSLVGSGTEAFF.

About this clonotype itself: Germline is not matched at one junction end, which may reflect a read error. The rearrangement joins TRBV7-7 to TRBJ2-7, with 8 bases matching TRBD2. The CDR3 has 14 amino acids. Germline assignment: CDR1 SSHAT and CDR2 FNYEAQ (reference sequence). CDR3 nucleotide sequence: TGTGCTAGCAGCCCCGGGGGGGGGGCTGTCGAGCAGTACTTC. Protein: CASSPGGGAVEQYF. The whole variable domain, filled in from reference TRBV7-7 and TRBJ2-7, reads GAGVSQSPRYKVTKRGQDVTLRCDPISSHATLYWYQQALGQGPEFLTYFNYEAQPDKSGLPSDRFSAERPEGSISTLTIQRTEQRDSAMYRCASSPGGGAVEQYFGPGTRLTVT.

On this clonotype: This CDR3 fails to terminate in the conserved phenylalanine or tryptophan, so it likely reflects a read error. The J gene is TRBJ2-7, the V gene TRBV29-1; 10 bases align to TRBD2. The ends lost 5 bases at V and 9 bases at J; junction bases unmatched: 10. Germline values: CDR1 SQVTM, CDR2 ANQGSEA. The CDR3 spans 13 residues. The CDR3 reads CSVIAGGLLGQYS. The CDR3 nucleotides are TGCAGCGTTATAGCGGGAGGCCTCCTCGGGCAGTACTCC.

As for this clonotype: This may arise from a read error, as a much more abundant clone is one base away. This rearrangement joins TRBV19 to TRBJ1-1; unclear D gene. This CDR3 comprises 13 residues. Germline V gene lookup returns CDR1 LNHDA and CDR2 SQIVND (reference sequence). V gave up 11 bases and J gave up 4 bases, with 17 bases separating them. The chain's CDR3 is CAGTLTGGTEAFF. In DNA form, the CDR3 reads TGTGCCGGTACCCTTACCGGTGGCACTGAAGCTTTCTTT.

This clonotype was seen many times. The chain uses TRBV28 and TRBJ2-7; 13 bases agree with TRBD2. There are 17 residues in the CDR3. V was clipped by 5 bases and J by 1 base; unmatched bases: 8. Per germline, CDR1 MDHEN and CDR2 SYDVKM. The CDR3 loop reads CASSLRGLAGLSYEQYF. The DNA for the CDR3 is TGTGCCAGCAGTCTCCGGGGACTAGCGGGACTTTCCTACGAGCAGTACTTC.

At least ten counts were recorded for this clonotype. The chain is built from TRBV18 and TRBJ1-4, with D uncertain. This CDR3 region has 16 residues. Germline V gene lookup returns CDR1 KGHSH and CDR2 LQKENI. Trimming stripped 6 bases from V and 2 bases from J, with 16 bases between. In DNA form, the CDR3 reads TGTGCCAGCTCCCAGACCGGAACCCCGACTAATGAAAAACTGTTTTTT. The encoded protein is CASSQTGTPTNEKLFF. Complete variable domain (other parts from reference TRBV18 and TRBJ1-4): NAGVMQNPRHLVRRRGQEARLRCSPMKGHSHVYWYRQLPEEGLKFMVYLQKENIIDESGMPKERFSAEFPKEGPSILRIQQVVRGDSAAYFCASSQTGTPTNEKLFFGSGTQLSVL.

This clonotype came up many times. The J gene is TRBJ2-7, the V gene TRBV7-2; 8 bases fit TRBD2. CDR1 is SGHTA and CDR2 is FQGNSA in the germline V gene. CDR3 length: 15 amino acids. After removal of 5 bases from V and 2 bases from J, the junction contained 8 bases not matched to a gene. The CDR3 DNA reads as TGTGCCAGCAGCCCGAGGACGGGAGGGACCTACGAGCAGTACTTC. It specifies CASSPRTGGTYEQYF. The full variable domain, its missing parts supplied by reference TRBV7-2 and TRBJ2-7, is GAGVSQSPSNKVTEKGKDVELRCDPISGHTALYWYRQSLGQGLEFLIYFQGNSAPDKSGLPSDRFSAERTGGSVSTLTIQRTQQEDSAVYLCASSPRTGGTYEQYFGPGTRLTVT.